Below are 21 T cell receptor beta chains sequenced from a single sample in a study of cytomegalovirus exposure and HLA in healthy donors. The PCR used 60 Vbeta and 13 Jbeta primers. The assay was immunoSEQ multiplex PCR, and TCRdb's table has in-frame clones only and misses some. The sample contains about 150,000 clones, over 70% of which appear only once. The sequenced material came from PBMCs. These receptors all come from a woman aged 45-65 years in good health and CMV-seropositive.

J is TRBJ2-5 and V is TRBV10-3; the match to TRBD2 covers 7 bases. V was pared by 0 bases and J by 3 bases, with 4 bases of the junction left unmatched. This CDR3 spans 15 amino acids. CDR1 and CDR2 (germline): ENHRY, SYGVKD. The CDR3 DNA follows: TGTGCCATCAGTGAGTCGAAGCGGGGCAAAGAGACCCAGTACTTC. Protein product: CAISESKRGKETQYF.

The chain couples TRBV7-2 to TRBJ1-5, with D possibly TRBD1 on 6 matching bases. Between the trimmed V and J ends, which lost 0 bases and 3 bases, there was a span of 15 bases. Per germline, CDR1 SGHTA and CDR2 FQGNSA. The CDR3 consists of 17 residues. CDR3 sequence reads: CASSLAWWGQYNQPQHF. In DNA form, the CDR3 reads TGTGCCAGCAGCTTAGCTTGGTGGGGGCAGTACAATCAGCCCCAGCATTTT.

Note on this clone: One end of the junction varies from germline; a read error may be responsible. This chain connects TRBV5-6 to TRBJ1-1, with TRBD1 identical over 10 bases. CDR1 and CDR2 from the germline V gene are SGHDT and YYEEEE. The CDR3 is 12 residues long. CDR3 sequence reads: CASSLGAGQGDF. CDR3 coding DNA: TGTGCCAGCAGCTTGGGGGCCGGACAGGGGGACTTT.

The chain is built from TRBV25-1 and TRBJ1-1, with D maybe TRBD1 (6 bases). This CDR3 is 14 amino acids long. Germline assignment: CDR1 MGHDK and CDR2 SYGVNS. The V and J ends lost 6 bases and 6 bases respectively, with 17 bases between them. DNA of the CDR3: TGTGCCAGCAGGAGGGGGAGGGGGGACGCTGAAGCTTTCTTT. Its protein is CASRRGRGDAEAFF.

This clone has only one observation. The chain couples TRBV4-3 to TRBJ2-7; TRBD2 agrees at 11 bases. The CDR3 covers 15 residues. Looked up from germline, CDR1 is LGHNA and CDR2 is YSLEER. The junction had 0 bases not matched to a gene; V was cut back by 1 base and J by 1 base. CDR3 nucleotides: TGCGCCAGCAGCCAAGTAGCGGGAGGGTCCTACGAGCAGTACTTC. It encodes CASSQVAGGSYEQYF.

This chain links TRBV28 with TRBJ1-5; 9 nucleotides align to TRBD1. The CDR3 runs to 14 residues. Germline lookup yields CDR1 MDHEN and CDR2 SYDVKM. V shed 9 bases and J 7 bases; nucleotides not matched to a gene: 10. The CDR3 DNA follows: TGTGCCAGTCGTGATACAGGGGGCGGACAGCCCCAGCATTTT. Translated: CASRDTGGGQPQHF. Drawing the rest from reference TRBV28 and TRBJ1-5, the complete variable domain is DVKVTQSSRYLVKRTGEKVFLECVQDMDHENMFWYRQDPGLGLRLIYFSYDVKMKEKGDIPEGYSVSREKKERFSLILESASTNQTSMYLCASRDTGGGQPQHFGDGTRLSIL.

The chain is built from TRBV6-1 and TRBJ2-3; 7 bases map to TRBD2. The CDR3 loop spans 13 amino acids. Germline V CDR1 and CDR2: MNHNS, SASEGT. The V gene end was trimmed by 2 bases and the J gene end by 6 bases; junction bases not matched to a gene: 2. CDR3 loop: CASSEQGGDTQYF. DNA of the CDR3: TGTGCCAGCAGTGAACAGGGAGGGGATACGCAGTATTTT.

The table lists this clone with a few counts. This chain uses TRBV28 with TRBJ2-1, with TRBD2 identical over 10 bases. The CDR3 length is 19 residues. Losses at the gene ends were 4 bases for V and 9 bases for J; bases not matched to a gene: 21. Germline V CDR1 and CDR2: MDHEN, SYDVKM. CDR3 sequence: CASSSSLTSGLPFGGEQFF. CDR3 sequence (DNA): TGTGCCAGCAGTTCATCCCTGACTAGCGGGCTACCCTTCGGGGGTGAGCAGTTCTTC.

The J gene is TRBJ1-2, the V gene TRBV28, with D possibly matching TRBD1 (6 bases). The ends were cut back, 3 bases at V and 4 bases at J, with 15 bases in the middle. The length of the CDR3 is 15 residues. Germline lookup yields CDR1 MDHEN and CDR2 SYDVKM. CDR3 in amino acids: CASSLLLTGLYGYTF. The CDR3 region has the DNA TGTGCCAGCAGTTTGTTATTGACAGGTCTCTATGGCTACACCTTC.

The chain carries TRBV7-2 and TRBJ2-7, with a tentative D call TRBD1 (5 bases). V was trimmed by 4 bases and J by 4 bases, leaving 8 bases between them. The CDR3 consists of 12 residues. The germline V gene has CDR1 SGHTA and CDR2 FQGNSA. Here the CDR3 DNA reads TGTGCCAGCAGCTCCCCAGGGTACGAGCAGTACTTC. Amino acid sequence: CASSSPGYEQYF.

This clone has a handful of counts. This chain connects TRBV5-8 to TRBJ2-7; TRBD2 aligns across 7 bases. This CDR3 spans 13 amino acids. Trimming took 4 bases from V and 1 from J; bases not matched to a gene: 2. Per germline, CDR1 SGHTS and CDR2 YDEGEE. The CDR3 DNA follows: TGTGCCAGCAGCCGGGGGGAGTCCTACGAGCAGTACTTC. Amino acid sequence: CASSRGESYEQYF.

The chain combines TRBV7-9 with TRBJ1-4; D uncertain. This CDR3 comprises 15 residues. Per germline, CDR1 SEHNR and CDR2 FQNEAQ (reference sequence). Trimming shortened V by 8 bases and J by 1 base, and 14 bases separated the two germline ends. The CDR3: CASRGAWETNEKLFF. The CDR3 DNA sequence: TGTGCCAGCCGGGGAGCCTGGGAAACTAATGAAAAACTGTTTTTT.

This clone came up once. This CDR3 reads CATGLAGGRANEQFF. The CDR3 nucleotides read TGTGCCACGGGACTAGCGGGAGGTAGGGCAAATGAGCAGTTCTTC. The chain has TRBV10-3 and TRBJ2-1; 15 nucleotides agree with TRBD2. This CDR3 has 15 amino acids. Losses at the gene ends were 10 bases for V and 7 bases for J; bases not matched to a gene: 8. Germline V gives CDR1 ENHRY, CDR2 SYGVKD.

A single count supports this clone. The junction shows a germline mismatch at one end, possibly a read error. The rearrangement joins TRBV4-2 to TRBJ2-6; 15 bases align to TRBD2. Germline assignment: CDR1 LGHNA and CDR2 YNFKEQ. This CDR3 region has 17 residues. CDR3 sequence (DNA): TGTGCCAGCTCCCGGACTAGCGGGAGGGCTGGGGCCAACGGCCTGACTTTC. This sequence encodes CASSRTSGRAGANGLTF.

CDR3 amino acids: CASSLDPNLQSYGYTF. The DNA of the CDR3 is TGCGCCAGCAGCTTGGACCCTAACCTCCAAAGCTATGGCTACACCTTC. The V and J genes are TRBV5-1 and TRBJ1-2; D gene ambiguous. Trimming took 0 bases from V and 4 from J, leaving 16 bases between them. Germline CDR1 is SGHRS and CDR2 is YFSETQ. This CDR3 is 16 amino acids long.

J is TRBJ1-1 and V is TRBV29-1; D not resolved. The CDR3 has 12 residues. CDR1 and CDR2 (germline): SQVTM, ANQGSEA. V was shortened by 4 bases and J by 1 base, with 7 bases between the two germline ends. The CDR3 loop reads CSVAVRNTEAFF. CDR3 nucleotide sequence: TGCAGCGTTGCTGTGAGGAACACTGAAGCTTTCTTT.

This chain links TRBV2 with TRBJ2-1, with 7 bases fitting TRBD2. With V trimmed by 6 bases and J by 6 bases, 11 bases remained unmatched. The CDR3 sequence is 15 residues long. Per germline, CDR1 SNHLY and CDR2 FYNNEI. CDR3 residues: CASSGAGRAGNEQFF. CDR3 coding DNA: TGTGCCAGCAGCGGAGCGGGACGGGCTGGCAATGAGCAGTTCTTC.

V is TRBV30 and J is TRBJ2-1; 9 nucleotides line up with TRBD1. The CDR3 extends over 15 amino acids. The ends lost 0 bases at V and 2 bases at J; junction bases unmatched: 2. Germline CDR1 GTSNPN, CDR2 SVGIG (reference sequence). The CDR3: CAWSVGTGTYNEQFF. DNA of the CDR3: TGTGCCTGGAGTGTAGGGACAGGGACCTACAATGAGCAGTTCTTC.

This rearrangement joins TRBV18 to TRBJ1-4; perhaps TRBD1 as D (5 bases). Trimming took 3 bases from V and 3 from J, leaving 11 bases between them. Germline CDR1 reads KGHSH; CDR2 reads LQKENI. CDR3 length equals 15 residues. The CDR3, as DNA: TGTGCCAGCTCACCTTTAGGGGATCCTAATGAAAAACTGTTTTTT. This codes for CASSPLGDPNEKLFF.

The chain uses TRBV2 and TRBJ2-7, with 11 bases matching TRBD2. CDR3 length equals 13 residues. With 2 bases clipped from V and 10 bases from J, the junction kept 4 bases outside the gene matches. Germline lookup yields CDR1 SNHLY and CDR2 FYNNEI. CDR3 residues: CASSESSGGSQYF. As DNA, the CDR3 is TGTGCCAGCAGTGAATCTAGCGGGGGGTCCCAGTACTTC.

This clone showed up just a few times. The CDR3 coding sequence is TGTGCCAGCCGCAGGGGGCTGGAGACCCAGTACTTC. Encoded protein: CASRRGLETQYF. This chain uses TRBV6-1 with TRBJ2-5, with TRBD1 matching over 8 bases. The trim removed 8 bases at V and 5 bases at J, leaving 4 bases unmatched. Germline values: CDR1 MNHNS, CDR2 SASEGT. The CDR3 contains 12 residues.